This T cell receptor beta chain was sequenced in a study of tumor-infiltrating lymphocytes in oesophageal squamous cell carcinoma. The germline V gene encodes CDR1 SGHNT and CDR2 YENEEA. V was pared by 0 bases and J by 6 bases, with 5 bases between. This CDR3 contains 12 residues. This clonotype qualifies as medium-sized. TCRdb used MiXCR to reprocess the PCR reads, holding one entry per CDR3 protein. Among fewer than 15,000 distinct CDR3 sequences listed, roughly 51% were seen once. The TCR originated in a female donor with esophageal squamous cell carcinoma. The sample consisted of blood. The V and J genes are TRBV11-3 and TRBJ1-1, with a weak D call TRBD1 (5 bases). The CDR3: CASSLEGAEAFF. The CDR3 region has the DNA TGTGCCAGCAGCTTAGAGGGGGCTGAAGCTTTCTTT.